The rows below give T cell receptor beta chains drawn from one sample of a study of T cells in tuberculosis. Here immunoSEQ multiplex PCR was the method, and the copy in TCRdb shows in-frame clones only, minus some. The sample lists 45,000 or so clones; 95% were seen once. The sequenced material came from PBMCs. Receptors originate from a donor aged 10-35 years with latent tuberculosis or without tuberculosis infection. CDR3s include the opening cysteine and the closing phenylalanine or tryptophan.

V gene | CDR3 protein
TRBV10-2 | CASSLGVWSYGYTF
TRBV4-3 | CASSQAGGPQETQYF
TRBV7-3 | CASSLIGGANSPLHF
TRBV5-4 | CASSSPAGGFNSPLHF
TRBV28 | CASSPVGPDNQPQHF
TRBV19 | CASGQAPSTDTQYF
TRBV25-1 | CASSDPRRGTNEKLFF
TRBV5-1 | CASSLAGGTNYGYTF
TRBV5-1 | CASSFKTGGAMAEAFF
TRBV6-1 | CASSEAQGDQPQHF
TRBV25-1 | CASSEYIGEELSEQYF
TRBV18 | CASSPAGGTNYGYTF
TRBV6-5 | CASSTRDSYGYTF
TRBV6-1 | CASSEAPGQGLGNTIYF
TRBV6-1 | CASSELNGQGTYGYTF
TRBV27 | CASSLSGHVSNQPQHF
TRBV19 | CASTQGVGGYTF
TRBV4-1 | CASSQDSGGGVGETQYF
TRBV9 | CASSVVSQGGTEAFF
TRBV5-6 | CASRWISGGLQETQYF
TRBV12-5 | CASGLRVSPIHEQYF
TRBV27 | CASSLRPSSYNEQFF
TRBV4-3 | CASSQGGATPSEKLFF
TRBV4-1 | CASSQLHLSLNEQFF
TRBV18 | CASSPTSSGNTIYF
TRBV5-6 | CASSRKSGKGGYTF
TRBV19 | CASTRRDRGWDQPQHF
TRBV7-2 | CASSPGQDNQPQHF
TRBV6-5 | CASSYRRRNTEAFF
TRBV27 | CASSITGTRGETQYF
TRBV7-8 | CASSLYRDSNQPQHF
TRBV5-4 | CASSLAGAGANVLTF
TRBV6-6 | CASSRQGYNSPLHF
TRBV18 | CASSPGPGRHGYTF
TRBV9 | CASSVEATIRTDTQYF
TRBV6-5 | CASSYLAGESQAFF
TRBV6-5 | CASSSRGRSGNTIYF
TRBV30 | CAWSRLAGRNEQFF
TRBV18 | CASSARGQVIVTDTQYF
TRBV7-3 | CASRRAGGNTIYF
TRBV6-6 | CASSWALNSPLHF
TRBV25-1 | CASRPGAQETQYF